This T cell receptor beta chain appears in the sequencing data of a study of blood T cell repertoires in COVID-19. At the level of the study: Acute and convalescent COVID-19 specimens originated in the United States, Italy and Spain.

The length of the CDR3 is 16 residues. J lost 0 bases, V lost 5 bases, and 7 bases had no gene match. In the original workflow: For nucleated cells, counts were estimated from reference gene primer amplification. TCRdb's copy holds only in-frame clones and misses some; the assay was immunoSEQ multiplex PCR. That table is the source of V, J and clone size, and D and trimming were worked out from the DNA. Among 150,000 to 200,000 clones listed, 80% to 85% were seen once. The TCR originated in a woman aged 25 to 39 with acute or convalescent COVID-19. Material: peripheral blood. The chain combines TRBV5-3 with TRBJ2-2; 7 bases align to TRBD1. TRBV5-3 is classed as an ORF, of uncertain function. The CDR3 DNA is TGTGCCAGAAGGACGGACAGGAAGGCGAACACCGGGGAGCTGTTTTTT. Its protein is CARRTDRKANTGELFF.